A single sample gave rise to the 23 T cell receptor beta chains below, sequenced in a study of metastatic and nonmetastatic thyroid tumors. TCRdb recomputed clones from the PCR reads via MiXCR. This sample has some 38,000 clones, with less than 60% found just once. Every patient underwent thyroid surgery untreated. Sequenced sample: tumor tissue. Receptor source: a male donor with papillary thyroid cancer or a benign thyroid nodule (not recorded which). Some clones in this sample may be carry-over from other donors' samples.

The chain carries TRBV11-2 and TRBJ2-7, with 16 bases identical to TRBD2. Germline V gives CDR1 SGHAT, CDR2 FQNNGV. V was pared by 0 bases and J by 4 bases, with 0 bases of the junction left unmatched. This CDR3 contains 16 residues. DNA of the CDR3: TGTGCCAGCAGCTTAGAGGGACTAGCGGGAGGGTACGAGCAGTACTTC. It codes for CASSLEGLAGGYEQYF.

V gene TRBV12-3 or TRBV12-4 combines with J gene TRBJ2-7; no clear D gene. V gave up 8 bases and J gave up 4 bases, with 0 bases separating them. The CDR3 is 8 amino acids. The CDR3 here is CASYEQYF. The CDR3 DNA reads TGTGCCAGCTACGAGCAGTACTTC.

The chain has TRBV18 and TRBJ2-6, with 8 positions matching TRBD1. V dropped 6 bases and J dropped 0; count of bases not matched to a gene: 7. CDR1 is KGHSH, CDR2 LQKENI, per germline. The length of the CDR3 is 17 residues. The CDR3 protein is CASSPGQVNSGANVLTF. CDR3 bases: TGTGCCAGCTCTCCGGGACAGGTAAACTCTGGGGCCAACGTCCTGACTTTC.

This clone was seen a handful of times. J is TRBJ1-2 and V is TRBV6-1; TRBD1 matches at 10 bases. There are 14 residues in the CDR3. CDR1 MNHNS and CDR2 SASEGT come from the germline V gene. The J segment lost 4 bases and the V segment lost 6 bases, leaving 5 bases of the junction unmatched. The CDR3 spells CASSQTGGIYGYTF. The CDR3 DNA follows: TGTGCCAGCAGCCAGACAGGGGGCATCTATGGCTACACCTTC.

This clone was found a few times. The V call is TRBV7-8, the J call TRBJ2-1; D is unresolved. V gave up 0 bases and J gave up 7 bases, with 4 bases separating them. The CDR3 consists of 12 residues. In germline, CDR1 is SGHVS, CDR2 FQNEAQ. In DNA form, the CDR3 reads TGTGCCAGCAGCTTAGCGCTGAATGAGCAGTTCTTC. As protein: CASSLALNEQFF.

V is TRBV6-1 and J is TRBJ2-7; perhaps D is TRBD1 or TRBD2 (5 bases each). The CDR3 spans 15 residues. V lost 4 bases and J lost 2, with 15 bases in between. The V gene's germline CDR1 is MNHNS and CDR2 SASEGT. As DNA, the CDR3 is TGTGCCAGCAGTGGGGGACCCGAACCCACCTACGAGCAGTACTTC. Protein: CASSGGPEPTYEQYF.

Only a few counts were recorded for this clone. V and J are TRBV30 and TRBJ2-2; 8 bases line up with TRBD1. The germline CDR1 and CDR2 sequences are GTSNPN and SVGIG (reference sequence). The CDR3 covers 13 residues. V dropped 1 base and J dropped 8; count of bases not matched to a gene: 3. The CDR3 loop reads CAWSGRGRGELFF. The CDR3 region has the DNA TGTGCCTGGAGTGGCAGGGGGCGAGGGGAGCTGTTTTTT.

This clone was detected only a few times. The V gene is TRBV5-1, the J gene TRBJ2-7, with unresolved D. CDR3 length: 14 amino acids. Germline loops: CDR1 SGHRS, CDR2 YFSETQ. V was shortened by 0 bases and J by 0 bases, with 7 bases between the two germline ends. In nucleotides, the CDR3 is TGCGCCAGCAGCTTGGATCCGGTCTCCTACGAGCAGTACTTC. Protein sequence: CASSLDPVSYEQYF.

The chain links TRBV6-5 to TRBJ2-3, with no clear D. Per the germline V gene, CDR1 is MNHEY and CDR2 is SVGAGI. V gave up 2 bases and J gave up 6 bases, with 6 bases separating them. The CDR3 extends over 12 amino acids. The CDR3 protein is CASSYSSDTQYF. The CDR3 region has the DNA TGTGCCAGCAGTTACAGCTCGGATACGCAGTATTTT.

This clone turned up a few times. The chain couples TRBV29-1 to TRBJ1-2; D not resolved. CDR3 length: 14 amino acids. Germline loops: CDR1 SQVTM, CDR2 ANQGSEA. Deletions cut 4 bases from V and 4 bases from J, with 16 bases between. This CDR3 is CSVVGDGVIYGYTF. CDR3 DNA sequence: TGCAGCGTTGTAGGCGACGGGGTAATCTATGGCTACACCTTC.

The J gene is TRBJ2-7, the V gene TRBV5-1; D unresolved. Between the trimmed V and J ends, which lost 4 bases and 0 bases, there was a span of 5 bases. Germline CDR1 and CDR2: SGHRS and YFSETQ. This CDR3 is built from 12 residues. This CDR3 is CASSKVSYEQYF. CDR3 DNA sequence: TGCGCCAGCAGCAAGGTCTCCTACGAGCAGTACTTC.

V usage is TRBV6-1 and J usage is TRBJ2-7, with 10 bases lining up with TRBD2. The germline CDR1 and CDR2 sequences are MNHNS and SASEGT. J lost 5 bases, V lost 6 bases, and 4 bases had no gene match. This CDR3 contains 13 residues. DNA for the CDR3: TGTGCCAGCAGGATAGCGGGAGGCCACGAGCAGTACTTC. Encoded protein: CASRIAGGHEQYF.

The rearrangement links TRBV10-2 to TRBJ1-1; the match to TRBD1 covers 8 bases. J was trimmed by 3 bases and V by 6 bases; bases with no gene match: 6. The CDR3 loop spans 14 amino acids. Germline V CDR1 and CDR2: WSHSY, SAAADI. CDR3 DNA: TGCGCCAGCAGCCTCCGGGACAGGTACACTGAAGCTTTCTTT. It is translated as CASSLRDRYTEAFF.

This clone was detected only a few times. This chain connects TRBV27 to TRBJ1-1, with TRBD1 identical over 10 bases. The CDR3 extends over 16 amino acids. V was pared by 1 base and J by 4 bases, with 6 bases of the junction left unmatched. CDR1 MNHEY and CDR2 SMNVEV come from the germline V gene (reference sequence). The CDR3 protein is CASSLFRTGGGTEAFF. In nucleotides, the CDR3 is TGTGCCAGCAGTTTATTCAGGACAGGGGGTGGCACTGAAGCTTTCTTT.

This clone occurred a few times. The gene calls are TRBV19 and TRBJ2-7; 8 bases line up with TRBD1. This CDR3 has 15 residues. Unmatched junction bases numbered 13, after V lost 7 bases and J lost 5 bases. Germline CDR1 is LNHDA and CDR2 is SQIVND (reference sequence). In nucleotides, the CDR3 is TGTGCCAGTAACCAAGGTGGACAGGGTAGCCACGAGCAGTACTTC. Translation gives CASNQGGQGSHEQYF.

This clone is labeled medium-sized. CDR3 loop: CASSLGRNNEQFF. The CDR3 DNA sequence: TGTGCCAGCAGTTTAGGACGAAACAATGAGCAGTTCTTC. The chain is built from TRBV28 and TRBJ2-1; D unresolved. Trimming removed 2 bases from V and 5 bases from J, with 7 bases in between. Germline V lookup: CDR1 MDHEN, CDR2 SYDVKM. This CDR3 contains 13 residues. The full variable domain, in which reference TRBV28 and TRBJ2-1 provide the parts outside the CDR3, is DVKVTQSSRYLVKRTGEKVFLECVQDMDHENMFWYRQDPGLGLRLIYFSYDVKMKEKGDIPEGYSVSREKKERFSLILESASTNQTSMYLCASSLGRNNEQFFGPGTRLTVL.

The chain joins TRBV9 to TRBJ2-2; no firm D call. Trimming took 1 base from V and 4 from J, leaving 5 bases between them. Germline CDR1 and CDR2: SGDLS and YYNGEE. This CDR3 has 13 residues. The CDR3 spells CASSVFSTGELFF. CDR3 in DNA: TGTGCCAGCAGCGTATTTAGCACCGGGGAGCTGTTTTTT.

The gene calls are TRBV30 and TRBJ1-1; D unclear. The CDR3 contains 11 residues. Trimming took off 5 bases at V and 1 base at J, with 5 bases between the two ends. Germline V lookup: CDR1 GTSNPN, CDR2 SVGIG (reference sequence). CDR3 in DNA: TGTGCCTGGCATAGGAACACTGAAGCTTTCTTT. This sequence encodes CAWHRNTEAFF.

This clone was detected only once. The DNA for the CDR3 is TGTGCCAGCAGCTACCGGGACATACTCCACTTT. Protein sequence: CASSYRDILHF. The chain recombines TRBV3-1 with TRBJ1-6, with D possibly being TRBD1 (6 bases). CDR1 and CDR2 (germline): LGHDT, YNNKEL (reference sequence). The CDR3 runs to 11 residues. Deletions cut 5 bases from V and 16 bases from J, with 12 bases between.

This clone was picked up a small number of times. This sequence joins TRBV4-2 and TRBJ1-6; D uncertain. Germline lookup yields CDR1 LGHNA and CDR2 YNFKEQ. The ends were cut back, 0 bases at V and 10 bases at J, with 7 bases in the middle. The CDR3 is 13 residues long. The CDR3, as DNA: TGTGCCAGCAGCCAAGATTGGAAGTCACCCCTCCACTTT. Amino acids: CASSQDWKSPLHF.

The chain combines TRBV6-2 or TRBV6-3 with TRBJ1-1, with D tentatively TRBD1 (5 bases). Germline V gene lookup returns CDR1 MNHEY and CDR2 SVGEGT. Trimming shortened V by 5 bases and J by 4 bases, and 8 bases separated the two germline ends. This CDR3 is 12 amino acids long. The CDR3 here is CASSQTVTEAFF. In DNA, the CDR3 is TGTGCCAGCAGTCAGACAGTCACTGAAGCTTTCTTT.

The rearrangement uses TRBV20-1 and TRBJ2-7; 11 nucleotides match TRBD2. The CDR3 covers 14 residues. Losses at the gene ends were 5 bases for V and 4 bases for J; bases not matched to a gene: 7. Germline CDR1 and CDR2: DFQATT and SNEGSKA (reference sequence). Here the CDR3 DNA reads TGCAGTGCTGTAATTAGCGGGAGGGCTTACGAGCAGTACTTC. Residues: CSAVISGRAYEQYF.

V and J are TRBV7-8 and TRBJ1-2, with a weak D call TRBD1 (5 bases). This CDR3 is built from 16 residues. Germline-derived CDR1 and CDR2 are SGHVS and FQNEAQ. V was pared by 0 bases and J by 5 bases, with 16 bases between. DNA of the CDR3: TGTGCCAGCAGCTTAGCGGATGAAGGGGCGCGATATGGCTACACCTTC. Amino acid sequence: CASSLADEGARYGYTF.